The clone carrying this TCR beta chain was observed a handful of times. Sample-barcoded 5' priming and a J-beta primer mix drove a second PCR of roughly 6 to 12 cycles. Every molecule of cDNA carried a tag from a template-switch adaptor with 12 random nucleotides. TCRdb fed the 5' RACE reads into MiXCR, producing one record per CDR3 protein. The sample holds 1.5 million to 2 million distinct CDR3 sequences, roughly 30% seen once. This sample was included in a study of blood T cells in healthy people across ages. The CDR3 has 15 amino acids. V shed 2 bases, J shed 10 bases, and the junction held 8 bases outside the gene matches. Germline V gives CDR1 SGHTA, CDR2 FQGNSA.

This clonotype originated in a woman aged 25-40 years in good health. Sequencing was carried out using blood. The chain combines TRBV7-2 with TRBJ2-1; 10 positions match TRBD1. CDR3 in amino acids: CASSLFRQGAHEQFF. As DNA, the CDR3 is TGTGCCAGCAGCTTATTTAGACAGGGGGCGCACGAGCAGTTCTTC. The full variable domain, rest sourced from reference TRBV7-2 and TRBJ2-1, is GAGVSQSPSNKVTEKGKDVELRCDPISGHTALYWYRQSLGQGLEFLIYFQGNSAPDKSGLPSDRFSAERTGGSVSTLTIQRTQQEDSAVYLCASSLFRQGAHEQFFGPGTRLTVL.